The 21 T cell receptor beta chains reported below all come from one sample, sequenced in a study of cytomegalovirus exposure and HLA in healthy donors (dated by TCRdb to 2016 to 2017). To prepare the library, the immunoSEQ multiplex PCR assay was applied. The multiplex PCR relied on a mix of 60 forward primers for TCR Vbeta segments and 13 reverse primers for TCR Jbeta segments. Held by TCRdb, this immuneACCESS table contains in-frame sequences only and omits some clones. Under half of the omission traces to an unresolved V gene where checked; the cause of the rest is unknown. For this sample the table gives approximately 110,000 clones, of which about four fifths were detected only once. The top ten constitute 2% to 2.5% of the sample. Source material: PBMCs. The origin of the receptors is a man aged 25 to 45 in good health and CMV-seronegative.

V and J are TRBV5-1 and TRBJ2-5, with 7 bases lining up with TRBD1. The length of the CDR3 is 16 residues. V gave up 4 bases and J gave up 1 base; unmatched junction bases: 10. CDR1 and CDR2 (germline): SGHRS, YFSETQ. This CDR3 is CASSRGDSWIQETQYF. CDR3 nucleotide sequence: TGCGCCAGCAGCCGTGGGGACAGTTGGATCCAAGAGACCCAGTACTTC.

This clone was seen a few times. The gene calls are TRBV10-3 and TRBJ2-7, with a possible D match to TRBD2 (7 bases). V gave up 6 bases and J gave up 1 base, with 13 bases separating them. The germline V gene has CDR1 ENHRY and CDR2 SYGVKD. The CDR3 consists of 14 residues. CDR3 amino acids: CAIRGAGASYEQYF. The CDR3 DNA is TGTGCCATCAGGGGGGCGGGGGCGTCCTACGAGCAGTACTTC.

This sequence joins TRBV13 and TRBJ1-4; 8 positions agree with TRBD1. The CDR3 extends over 14 amino acids. Germline V gene data show CDR1 as PRHDT and CDR2 as FYEKMQ (reference sequence). Trimming removed 0 bases from V and 7 bases from J; junction bases left unmatched: 1. The chain's CDR3 is CASSLGQGAEKLFF. The CDR3 DNA is TGTGCCAGCAGCTTAGGGCAGGGGGCTGAAAAACTGTTTTTT.

This chain joins TRBV9 and TRBJ2-1; 9 bases match TRBD1. J lost 2 bases, V lost 2 bases, and 11 bases had no gene match. Germline V gives CDR1 SGDLS, CDR2 YYNGEE. The CDR3 consists of 18 residues. The CDR3 is CASSVAVGTGIAYNEQFF. The CDR3 DNA reads TGTGCCAGCAGCGTCGCGGTAGGGACAGGGATCGCCTACAATGAGCAGTTCTTC. The whole variable domain, remainder taken from reference TRBV9 and TRBJ2-1, is DSGVTQTPKHLITATGQRVTLRCSPRSGDLSVYWYQQSLDQGLQFLIQYYNGEERAKGNILERFSAQQFPDLHSELNLSSLELGDSALYFCASSVAVGTGIAYNEQFFGPGTRLTVL.

This clone appeared a single time. V usage is TRBV19 and J usage is TRBJ2-3; TRBD1 aligns across 9 bases. The CDR3 has 14 residues. From germline, CDR1 is LNHDA and CDR2 SQIVND (reference sequence). V dropped 7 bases and J dropped 5; count of bases not matched to a gene: 7. DNA for the CDR3: TGTGCCAGTAAAAGGACAGGGGTCGAAGATACGCAGTATTTT. Protein: CASKRTGVEDTQYF. Full variable domain (rest looked up from reference TRBV19 and TRBJ2-3): DGGITQSPKYLFRKEGQNVTLSCEQNLNHDAMYWYRQDPGQGLRLIYYSQIVNDFQKGDIAEGYSVSREKKESFPLTVTSAQKNPTAFYLCASKRTGVEDTQYFGPGTRLTVL.

The rearrangement links TRBV28 to TRBJ1-5; D is undetermined. CDR1 and CDR2 (germline): MDHEN, SYDVKM. V lost 3 bases and J lost 0, with 24 bases in between. The CDR3 consists of 20 residues. This CDR3 is CASSFRGLDGRSHSNQPQHF. The CDR3 DNA sequence: TGTGCCAGCAGTTTTCGAGGGTTGGACGGACGAAGCCATAGCAATCAGCCCCAGCATTTT.

This chain links TRBV6-5 with TRBJ2-5, with 10 positions matching TRBD2. The CDR3 has 15 amino acids. Germline lookup yields CDR1 MNHEY and CDR2 SVGAGI. J was trimmed by 5 bases and V by 6 bases; bases with no gene match: 9. The DNA for the CDR3 is TGTGCCAGCAGCCTCGGTCTAGCGGGGGTTGAGACCCAGTACTTC. Its protein is CASSLGLAGVETQYF.

The CDR3 here is CASGFGEQYF. The CDR3 DNA reads as TGTGCCAGCGGATTCGGGGAGCAGTACTTC. The rearrangement joins TRBV6-5 to TRBJ2-7; D unresolved. Looked up from germline, CDR1 is MNHEY and CDR2 is SVGAGI. This CDR3 spans 10 amino acids. V was shortened by 8 bases and J by 7 bases, with 9 bases between the two germline ends.

The chain uses TRBV4-2 and TRBJ2-2, with 7 bases that match TRBD2. Germline loops: CDR1 LGHNA, CDR2 YNFKEQ. The CDR3 extends over 15 amino acids. The ends lost 1 base at V and 1 base at J; junction bases unmatched: 0. The CDR3, as DNA: TGTGCCAGCAGCCAAGCGGGAGGGAACACCGGGGAGCTGTTTTTT. Translation: CASSQAGGNTGELFF.

This rearrangement joins TRBV27 to TRBJ2-7; no definite D call. CDR1 is MNHEY, CDR2 SMNVEV, per germline (reference sequence). This CDR3 is built from 15 residues. The germline V and J ends were trimmed by 2 bases and 6 bases, with 17 bases remaining between them. In DNA, the CDR3 is TGTGCCAGCAGTTTAGTCAGCCTATCGACTGGCGAGCAGTACTTC. Protein: CASSLVSLSTGEQYF.

CDR3 residues: CASSTANTEAFF. In DNA, the CDR3 is TGTGCCAGCAGCACAGCGAACACTGAAGCTTTCTTT. The chain carries TRBV5-5 and TRBJ1-1; D remains unclear. Per germline, CDR1 SGHKS and CDR2 YYEKEE (reference sequence). Trimming removed 4 bases from V and 1 base from J, with 5 bases in between. The CDR3 length is 12 residues.

This clone has just one count. The rearrangement joins TRBV7-9 to TRBJ2-7; 8 bases match TRBD2. The CDR3 is 15 amino acids. V lost 4 bases and J lost 5; bases outside the gene matches: 10. CDR1 and CDR2 from the germline V gene are SEHNR and FQNEAQ (reference sequence). CDR3 DNA: TGTGCCAGCAGCTCCCCCGGGGGGGGCTTAAACGAGCAGTACTTC. This encodes CASSSPGGGLNEQYF.

The chain has TRBV5-1 and TRBJ2-3; D unclear. CDR3 length: 18 amino acids. The germline V and J ends were trimmed by 3 bases and 0 bases, with 20 bases remaining between them. The germline gives CDR1 SGHRS, CDR2 YFSETQ. CDR3 DNA sequence: TGCGCCAGCAGCTCAAGCCCCCCTCGAGCCCTCAGCACAGATACGCAGTATTTT. This gives the protein CASSSSPPRALSTDTQYF.

This chain links TRBV30 with TRBJ1-5; unclear D gene. Germline V lookup: CDR1 GTSNPN, CDR2 SVGIG (reference sequence). There are 16 residues in the CDR3. The V end was cut by 5 bases, the J end by 4 bases, with 21 bases between. CDR3 in amino acids: CAWGLSGSGGNQPQHF. DNA of the CDR3: TGTGCCTGGGGCCTGTCGGGGTCGGGCGGGAATCAGCCCCAGCATTTT.

The rearrangement joins TRBV7-8 to TRBJ2-1; 7 nucleotides match TRBD2. The ends lost 5 bases at V and 2 bases at J; junction bases unmatched: 21. This CDR3 contains 20 residues. Germline V gene sequence: CDR1 SGHVS, CDR2 FQNEAQ. In nucleotides, the CDR3 is TGTGCCAGCAGCGAGGGGTTAGCGGGCGCCTCCTCGGACACCTACAATGAGCAGTTCTTC. It codes for CASSEGLAGASSDTYNEQFF.

Here the CDR3 reads CASSAGTGQGNQPQHF. CDR3 in DNA: TGTGCCAGCAGCGCCGGGACAGGGCAGGGCAATCAGCCCCAGCATTTT. The chain carries TRBV9 and TRBJ1-5; 9 bases map to TRBD1. Germline V gives CDR1 SGDLS, CDR2 YYNGEE. Trimming took 3 bases from V and 2 from J; bases not matched to a gene: 6. The CDR3 extends over 16 amino acids.

The V and J genes are TRBV27 and TRBJ1-1; D unclear. The CDR3 is made up of 13 amino acids. Trimming removed 7 bases from V and 4 bases from J, with 13 bases in between. CDR1 and CDR2 from the germline V gene are MNHEY and SMNVEV (reference sequence). CDR3 in amino acids: CASTQREGTEAFF. The CDR3 DNA is TGTGCCAGCACTCAAAGGGAGGGCACTGAAGCTTTCTTT.

The chain is built from TRBV5-1 and TRBJ2-2; D is possibly TRBD1 (5 bases). Germline V gene sequence: CDR1 SGHRS, CDR2 YFSETQ. Trimming stripped 1 base from V and 5 bases from J, with 9 bases between. CDR3 length: 14 amino acids. Written as DNA, the CDR3 is TGCGCCAGCAGCTTGAGCCAGGGTACCGGGGAGCTGTTTTTT. Translated: CASSLSQGTGELFF.

The rearrangement uses TRBV28 and TRBJ2-7; a possible D gene is TRBD2 (5 bases). V was pared by 8 bases and J by 3 bases, with 14 bases between. Germline-derived CDR1 and CDR2 are MDHEN and SYDVKM. The CDR3 has 13 amino acids. The CDR3 coding sequence is TGTGCCAGCCGGACTGGCGTCCTCTACGAGCAGTACTTC. Protein sequence: CASRTGVLYEQYF.

The chain combines TRBV30 with TRBJ1-3; a weak D match, TRBD1 (5 bases). In germline, CDR1 is GTSNPN, CDR2 SVGIG (reference sequence). CDR3 length: 13 amino acids. Trimming took 2 bases from V and 4 from J, leaving 9 bases between them. In DNA, the CDR3 is TGTGCCTGGAGTCCCAACAGGGGAAACACCATATATTTT. Its translation is CAWSPNRGNTIYF.

The J gene is TRBJ2-7, the V gene TRBV5-1, with a possible D match to TRBD1 (5 bases). Germline-derived CDR1 and CDR2 are SGHRS and YFSETQ. This CDR3 region has 13 residues. V was cut by 4 bases and J by 2 bases, with 10 bases left in between. The CDR3 here is CASSQGRAYEQYF. The CDR3 region has the DNA TGCGCCAGCAGCCAAGGCAGGGCCTACGAGCAGTACTTC.